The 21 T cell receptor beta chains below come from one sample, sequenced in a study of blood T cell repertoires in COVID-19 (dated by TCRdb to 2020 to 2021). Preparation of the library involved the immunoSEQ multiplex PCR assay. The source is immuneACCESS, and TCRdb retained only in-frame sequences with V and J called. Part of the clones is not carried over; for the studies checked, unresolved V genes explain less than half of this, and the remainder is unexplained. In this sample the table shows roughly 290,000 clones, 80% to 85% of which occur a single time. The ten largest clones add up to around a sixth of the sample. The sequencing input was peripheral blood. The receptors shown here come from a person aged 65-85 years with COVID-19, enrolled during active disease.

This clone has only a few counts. The CDR3 bases are TGTGCCATCAGGGGAAGGACCGGGGAGCTGTTTTTT. It yields the protein CAIRGRTGELFF. This chain connects TRBV18 to TRBJ2-2, with D possibly being TRBD1 (6 bases). The CDR3 contains 12 residues. The germline V gene has CDR1 KGHSH and CDR2 LQKENI. The germline V and J ends were trimmed by 10 bases and 5 bases, with 11 bases remaining between them.

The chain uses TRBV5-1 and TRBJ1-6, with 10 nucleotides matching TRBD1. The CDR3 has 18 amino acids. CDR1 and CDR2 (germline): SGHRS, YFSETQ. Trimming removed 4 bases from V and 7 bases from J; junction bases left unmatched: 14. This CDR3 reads CASSPTGGADLINSPLHF. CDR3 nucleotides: TGCGCCAGCAGCCCGACAGGGGGCGCCGATTTGATAAATTCACCCCTCCACTTT.

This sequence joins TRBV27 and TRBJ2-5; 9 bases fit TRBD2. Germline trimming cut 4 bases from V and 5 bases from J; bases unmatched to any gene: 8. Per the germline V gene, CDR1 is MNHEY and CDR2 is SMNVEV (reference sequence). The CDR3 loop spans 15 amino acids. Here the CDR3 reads CASSSLGAGGETQYF. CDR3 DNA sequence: TGTGCCAGCAGTTCCCTAGGGGCGGGAGGGGAGACCCAGTACTTC.

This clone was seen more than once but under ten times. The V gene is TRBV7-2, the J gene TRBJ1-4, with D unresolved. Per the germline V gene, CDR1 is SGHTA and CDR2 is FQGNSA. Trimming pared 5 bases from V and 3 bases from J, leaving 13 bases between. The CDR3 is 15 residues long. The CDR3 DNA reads TGTGCCAGCAGCGACCCCCGTGAGGCTAATGAAAAACTGTTTTTT. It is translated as CASSDPREANEKLFF.

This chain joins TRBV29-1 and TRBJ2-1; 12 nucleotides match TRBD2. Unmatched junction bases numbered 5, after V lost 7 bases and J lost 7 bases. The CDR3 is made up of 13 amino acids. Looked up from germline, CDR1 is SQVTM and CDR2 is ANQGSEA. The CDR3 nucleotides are TGCAGCGCTCGGACTAGCGGGGAAAATGAGCAGTTCTTC. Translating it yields CSARTSGENEQFF.

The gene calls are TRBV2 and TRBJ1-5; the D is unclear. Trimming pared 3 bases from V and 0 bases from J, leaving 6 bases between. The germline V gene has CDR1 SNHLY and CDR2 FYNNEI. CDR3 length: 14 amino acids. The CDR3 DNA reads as TGTGCCAGCAGTGAGAGATATAGCAATCAGCCCCAGCATTTT. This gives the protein CASSERYSNQPQHF.

The CDR3 coding sequence is TGTGCCAGCAGCCAAGTAACCCCCTTCGTTATAGACTACAATGAGCAGTTCTTC. This gives the protein CASSQVTPFVIDYNEQFF. The rearrangement links TRBV3-1 (or the pseudogene TRBV3-2) to TRBJ2-1; D remains unclear. This CDR3 spans 18 amino acids. Germline V gene lookup returns CDR1 LGHDT and CDR2 YNNKEL (reference sequence). Between the trimmed V and J ends, which lost 1 base and 3 bases, there was a span of 19 bases.

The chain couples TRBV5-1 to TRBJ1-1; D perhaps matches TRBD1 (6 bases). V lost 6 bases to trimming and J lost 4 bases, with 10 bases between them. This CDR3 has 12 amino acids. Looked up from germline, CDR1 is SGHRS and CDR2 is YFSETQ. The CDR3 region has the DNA TGCGCCAGCACGGCCAGGGGCACTGAAGCTTTCTTT. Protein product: CASTARGTEAFF.

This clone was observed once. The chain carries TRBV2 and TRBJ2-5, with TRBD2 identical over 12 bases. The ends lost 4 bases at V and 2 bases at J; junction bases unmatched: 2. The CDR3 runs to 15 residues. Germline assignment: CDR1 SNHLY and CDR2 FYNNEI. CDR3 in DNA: TGTGCCAGCAGTGGTACTAGCGGGGGGCAAGAGACCCAGTACTTC. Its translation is CASSGTSGGQETQYF.

The CDR3 loop is CAIHRGYEQFF. The CDR3 region has the DNA TGTGCCATCCACAGGGGGTACGAGCAGTTCTTC. V gene TRBV21-1 combines with J gene TRBJ2-1; TRBD1 is the table's D call and was not checked against the DNA. TRBV21-1 is a listed pseudogene. The CDR3 runs to 11 residues.

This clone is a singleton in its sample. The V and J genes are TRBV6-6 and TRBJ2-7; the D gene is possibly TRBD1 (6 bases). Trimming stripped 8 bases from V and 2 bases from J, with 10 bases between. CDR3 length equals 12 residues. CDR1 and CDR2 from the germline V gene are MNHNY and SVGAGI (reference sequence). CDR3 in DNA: TGTGCCAGCGGACAGACTGCCTACGAGCAGTACTTC. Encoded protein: CASGQTAYEQYF.

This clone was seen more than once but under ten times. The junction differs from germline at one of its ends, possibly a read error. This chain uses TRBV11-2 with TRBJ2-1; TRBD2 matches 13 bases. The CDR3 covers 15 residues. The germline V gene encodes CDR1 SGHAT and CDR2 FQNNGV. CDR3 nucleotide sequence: TGTGCCAGCAGCGTAGAGGGACTAGCGGGAAGAGGGCAGTTCTTC. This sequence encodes CASSVEGLAGRGQFF.

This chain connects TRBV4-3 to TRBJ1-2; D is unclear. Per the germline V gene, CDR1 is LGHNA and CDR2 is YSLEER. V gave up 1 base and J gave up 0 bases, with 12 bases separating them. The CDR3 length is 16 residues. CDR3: CASSQGSGTANYGYTF. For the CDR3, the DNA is TGCGCCAGCAGCCAAGGGAGCGGTACGGCTAACTATGGCTACACCTTC.

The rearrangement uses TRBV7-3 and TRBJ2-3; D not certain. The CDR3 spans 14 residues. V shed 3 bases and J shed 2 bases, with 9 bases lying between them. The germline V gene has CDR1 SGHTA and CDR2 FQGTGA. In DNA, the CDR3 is TGTGCCAGCAGCTTCCTGGGCCCCACAGATACGCAGTATTTT. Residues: CASSFLGPTDTQYF. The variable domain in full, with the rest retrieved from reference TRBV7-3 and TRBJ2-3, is GAGVSQTPSNKVTEKGKYVELRCDPISGHTALYWYRQSLGQGPEFLIYFQGTGAADDSGLPNDRFFAVRPEGSVSTLKIQRTERGDSAVYLCASSFLGPTDTQYFGPGTRLTVL.

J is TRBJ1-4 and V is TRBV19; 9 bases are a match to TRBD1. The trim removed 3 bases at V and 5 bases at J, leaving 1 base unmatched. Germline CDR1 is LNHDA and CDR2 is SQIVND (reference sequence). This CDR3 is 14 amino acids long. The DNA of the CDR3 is TGTGCCAGTAGTATCGGGACAGGGAATGAAAAACTGTTTTTT. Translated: CASSIGTGNEKLFF.

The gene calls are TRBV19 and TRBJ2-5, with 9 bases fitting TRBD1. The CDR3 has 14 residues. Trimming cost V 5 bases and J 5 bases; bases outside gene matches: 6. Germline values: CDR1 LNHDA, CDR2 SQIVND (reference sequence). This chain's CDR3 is CASSAGQGLETQYF. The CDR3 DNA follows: TGTGCCAGTAGTGCGGGACAGGGATTGGAGACCCAGTACTTC.

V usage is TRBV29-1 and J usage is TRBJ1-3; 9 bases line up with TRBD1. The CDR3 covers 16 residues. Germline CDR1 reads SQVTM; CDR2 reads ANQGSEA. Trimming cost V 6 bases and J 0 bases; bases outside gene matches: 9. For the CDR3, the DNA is TGCAGCGTCCATGATGGGACAGGGACCTCTGGAAACACCATATATTTT. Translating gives CSVHDGTGTSGNTIYF.

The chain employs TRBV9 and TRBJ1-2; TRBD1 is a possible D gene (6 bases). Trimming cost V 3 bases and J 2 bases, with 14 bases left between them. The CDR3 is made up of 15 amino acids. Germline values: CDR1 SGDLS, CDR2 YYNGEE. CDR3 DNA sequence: TGTGCCAGCAGCGGCTTGAGGACAGACAACTATGGCTACACCTTC. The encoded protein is CASSGLRTDNYGYTF.

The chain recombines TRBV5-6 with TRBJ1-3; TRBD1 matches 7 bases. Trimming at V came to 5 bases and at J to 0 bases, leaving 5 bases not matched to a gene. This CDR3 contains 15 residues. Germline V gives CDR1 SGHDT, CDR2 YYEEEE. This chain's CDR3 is CASRKQGTSGNTIYF. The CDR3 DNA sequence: TGTGCCAGCAGAAAACAGGGGACCTCTGGAAACACCATATATTTT. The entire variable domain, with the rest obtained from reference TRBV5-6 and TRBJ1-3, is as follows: DAGVTQSPTHLIKTRGQQVTLRCSPKSGHDTVSWYQQALGQGPQFIFQYYEEEERQRGNFPDRFSGHQFPNYSSELNVNALLLGDSALYLCASRKQGTSGNTIYFGEGSWLTVV.

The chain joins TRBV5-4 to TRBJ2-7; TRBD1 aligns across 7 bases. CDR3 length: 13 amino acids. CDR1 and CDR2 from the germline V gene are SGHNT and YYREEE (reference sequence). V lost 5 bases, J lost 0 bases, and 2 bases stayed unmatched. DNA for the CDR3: TGTGCCAGCAGTTACAGGGGCTCCTACGAGCAGTACTTC. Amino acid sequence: CASSYRGSYEQYF. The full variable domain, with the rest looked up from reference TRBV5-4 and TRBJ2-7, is ETGVTQSPTHLIKTRGQQVTLRCSSQSGHNTVSWYQQALGQGPQFIFQYYREEENGRGNFPPRFSGLQFPNYSSELNVNALELDDSALYLCASSYRGSYEQYFGPGTRLTVT.

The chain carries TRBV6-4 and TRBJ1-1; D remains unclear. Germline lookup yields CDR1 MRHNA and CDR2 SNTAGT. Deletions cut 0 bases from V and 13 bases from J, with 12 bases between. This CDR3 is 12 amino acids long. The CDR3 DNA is TGTGCCAGCAGTGACTCCGGGAGAAAAGGTTTCTTT. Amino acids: CASSDSGRKGFF.